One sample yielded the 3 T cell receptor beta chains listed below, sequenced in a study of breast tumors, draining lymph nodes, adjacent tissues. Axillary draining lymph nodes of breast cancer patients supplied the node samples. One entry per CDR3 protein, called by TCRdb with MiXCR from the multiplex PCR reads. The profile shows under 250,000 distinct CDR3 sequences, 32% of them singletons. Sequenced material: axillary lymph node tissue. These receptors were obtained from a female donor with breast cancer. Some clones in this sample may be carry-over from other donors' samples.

This CDR3 reads CAWSGGRTSTDTQYF. The DNA for the CDR3 is TGTGCCTGGAGTGGGGGGAGGACTAGCACAGATACGCAGTATTTT. J is TRBJ2-3 and V is TRBV30; maybe TRBD2 (6 bases). Germline-derived CDR1 and CDR2 are GTSNPN and SVGIG (reference sequence). This CDR3 is built from 15 residues. V was trimmed by 1 base and J by 0 bases, leaving 11 bases between them.

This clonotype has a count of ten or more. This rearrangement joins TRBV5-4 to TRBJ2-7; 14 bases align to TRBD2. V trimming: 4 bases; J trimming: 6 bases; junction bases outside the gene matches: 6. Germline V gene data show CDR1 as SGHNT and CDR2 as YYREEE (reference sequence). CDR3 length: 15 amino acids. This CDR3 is CASSGGLAGDREQYF. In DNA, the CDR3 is TGTGCCAGCAGCGGGGGACTAGCGGGAGACCGCGAGCAGTACTTC.

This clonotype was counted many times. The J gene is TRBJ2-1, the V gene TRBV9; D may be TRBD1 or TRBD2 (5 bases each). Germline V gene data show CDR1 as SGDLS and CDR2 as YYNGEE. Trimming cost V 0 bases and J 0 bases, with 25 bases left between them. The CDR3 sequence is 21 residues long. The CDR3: CASSVGVYSSGRLGSYNEQFF. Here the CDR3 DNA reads TGTGCCAGCAGCGTAGGAGTCTATTCGTCGGGGCGGCTCGGCTCCTACAATGAGCAGTTCTTC.